Shown below are 10 T cell receptor beta chains from a single sample sequenced in a study of patients and donors after allogeneic stem cell transplantation. MiXCR was run by TCRdb on the RT-PCR reads, yielding one entry per CDR3 protein. The table lists about 96,000 distinct CDR3 sequences, 45% to 50% of them singletons. Sequencing was carried out using blood, either unsorted or a sorted T cell fraction (not recorded which). All receptors come from a human donor who was either an allogeneic HSCT recipient or a stem cell or donor lymphocyte infusion donor (not recorded which). It is not recorded whose cells these are; they may come from a transplant donor.

This clonotype was found a few times. V is TRBV9 and J is TRBJ1-2, with 9 bases that match TRBD1. The CDR3 contains 15 residues. Germline CDR1 reads SGDLS; CDR2 reads YYNGEE. V gave up 0 bases and J gave up 4 bases; unmatched junction bases: 4. The CDR3 loop reads CASSVATGGLYGYTF. Written as DNA, the CDR3 is TGTGCCAGCAGCGTAGCCACAGGGGGCCTCTATGGCTACACCTTC.

Details on this clonotype: One junction end disagrees with the germline gene, perhaps due to a read error. J is TRBJ1-4 and V is TRBV20-1; D gene unclear. Germline CDR1 and CDR2: DFQATT and SNEGSKA (reference sequence). CDR3 length equals 13 residues. The CDR3, as DNA: TGCAGTGCTAGTGTCGGGTTGGACGAAAAACTGTCTTTT. Protein: CSASVGLDEKLSF.

V gene TRBV2 combines with J gene TRBJ2-3; D is unclear. Trimming removed 2 bases at V and 3 bases at J, with 6 bases between. The CDR3 is 13 amino acids. CDR1 SNHLY and CDR2 FYNNEI come from the germline V gene. The CDR3 sequence: CASSEQRTDTQYF. The CDR3 DNA sequence: TGTGCCAGCAGTGAACAAAGGACAGATACGCAGTATTTT. Based on the CDR3 plus reference TRBV2 and TRBJ2-3, the full variable domain is EPEVTQTPSHQVTQMGQEVILRCVPISNHLYFYWYRQILGQKVEFLVSFYNNEISEKSEIFDDQFSVERPDGSNFTLKIRSTKLEDSAMYFCASSEQRTDTQYFGPGTRLTVL.

This clonotype turned up a few times. The chain recombines TRBV4-3 with TRBJ1-6; a possible D gene is TRBD1 (5 bases). Germline CDR1 reads LGHNA; CDR2 reads YSLEER. There are 15 residues in the CDR3. V was clipped by 6 bases and J by 10 bases, with 19 bases between them. DNA of the CDR3: TGCGCCAGCAGAGCTGGGGAAGGGGTTCGATCACCCCTCCACTTT. It codes for CASRAGEGVRSPLHF.

V gene TRBV6-5 combines with J gene TRBJ1-1; D gene uncertain. This CDR3 contains 16 residues. Germline V lookup: CDR1 MNHEY, CDR2 SVGAGI. Trimming removed 0 bases at V and 1 base at J, with 12 bases between. Written as DNA, the CDR3 is TGTGCCAGCAGTTACTCGTGGGCAGGAGAGAACACTGAAGCTTTCTTT. It is translated as CASSYSWAGENTEAFF.

The gene calls are TRBV12-3 or TRBV12-4 and TRBJ1-2, with 12 nucleotides matching TRBD1. This CDR3 spans 14 amino acids. Unmatched junction bases numbered 5, after V lost 3 bases and J lost 9 bases. CDR3 DNA sequence: TGTGCCAGCAGTTTGGGGGACAGGGGGCCGAGCTACACCTTC. Its translation is CASSLGDRGPSYTF.

V gene TRBV5-4 combines with J gene TRBJ2-5; the D is unclear. The CDR3 sequence is 15 residues long. Trimming shortened V by 1 base and J by 4 bases, and 14 bases separated the two germline ends. Germline V gene data show CDR1 as SGHNT and CDR2 as YYREEE (reference sequence). The CDR3 nucleotides read TGTGCCAGCAGCTTGCCGTCTGGGATGGGAGAGACCCAGTACTTC. Residues: CASSLPSGMGETQYF.

The rearrangement links TRBV12-3 or TRBV12-4 to TRBJ1-2; 7 bases agree with TRBD1. The CDR3 loop spans 14 amino acids. Germline trimming cut 2 bases from V and 6 bases from J; bases unmatched to any gene: 6. CDR3 DNA sequence: TGTGCCAGCAGTTTAATCCAGGGGGTGCATGGCTACACCTTC. It is translated as CASSLIQGVHGYTF.

The chain joins TRBV27 to TRBJ2-7; D unclear. This CDR3 is built from 14 residues. Looked up from germline, CDR1 is MNHEY and CDR2 is SMNVEV (reference sequence). V lost 2 bases to trimming and J lost 0 bases, with 8 bases between them. CDR3 residues: CASSLMARSYEQYF. CDR3 bases: TGTGCCAGCAGTTTAATGGCTCGCTCCTACGAGCAGTACTTC.

CDR3 sequence (DNA): TGCGCCAGCAGCTTGATCCCAGGGGACCCTGAAGCTTTCTTT. It translates to CASSLIPGDPEAFF. The chain links TRBV5-1 to TRBJ1-1, with D perhaps matching TRBD1 (6 bases). This CDR3 is 14 amino acids long. The germline gives CDR1 SGHRS, CDR2 YFSETQ. V lost 1 base and J lost 6, with 13 bases in between.